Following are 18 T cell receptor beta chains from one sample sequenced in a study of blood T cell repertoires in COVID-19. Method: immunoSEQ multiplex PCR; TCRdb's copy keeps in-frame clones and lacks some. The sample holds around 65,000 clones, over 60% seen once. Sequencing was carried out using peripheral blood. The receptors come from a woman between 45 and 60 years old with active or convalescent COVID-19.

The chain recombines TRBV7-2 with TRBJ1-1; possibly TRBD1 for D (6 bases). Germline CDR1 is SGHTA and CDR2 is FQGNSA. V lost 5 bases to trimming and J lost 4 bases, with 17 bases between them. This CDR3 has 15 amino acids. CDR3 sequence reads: CASSQLQGHFTEAFF. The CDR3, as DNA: TGTGCCAGCAGCCAACTACAGGGTCACTTCACTGAAGCTTTCTTT. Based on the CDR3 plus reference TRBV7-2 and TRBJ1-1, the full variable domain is GAGVSQSPSNKVTEKGKDVELRCDPISGHTALYWYRQSLGQGLEFLIYFQGNSAPDKSGLPSDRFSAERTGGSVSTLTIQRTQQEDSAVYLCASSQLQGHFTEAFFGQGTRLTVV.

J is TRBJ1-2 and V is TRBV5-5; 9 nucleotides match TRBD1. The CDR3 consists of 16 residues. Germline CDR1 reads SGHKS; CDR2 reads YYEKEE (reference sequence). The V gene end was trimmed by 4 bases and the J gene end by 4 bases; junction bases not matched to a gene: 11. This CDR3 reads CASSPVGTGSSYGYTF. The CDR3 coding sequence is TGTGCCAGCAGCCCCGTCGGGACAGGGAGTTCCTATGGCTACACCTTC.

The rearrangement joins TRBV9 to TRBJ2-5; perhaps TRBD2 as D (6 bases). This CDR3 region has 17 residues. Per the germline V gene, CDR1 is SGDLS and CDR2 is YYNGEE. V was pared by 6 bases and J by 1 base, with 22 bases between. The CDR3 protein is CASIRGGELSFQETQYF. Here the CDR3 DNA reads TGTGCCAGCATCAGAGGAGGGGAGTTATCCTTCCAAGAGACCCAGTACTTC.

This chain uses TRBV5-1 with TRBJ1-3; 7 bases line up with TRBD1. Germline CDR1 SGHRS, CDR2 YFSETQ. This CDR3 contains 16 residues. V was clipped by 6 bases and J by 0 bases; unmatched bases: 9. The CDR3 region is CASTYDSGGSGNTIYF. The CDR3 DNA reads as TGCGCCAGCACATACGATTCAGGGGGCTCTGGAAACACCATATATTTT.

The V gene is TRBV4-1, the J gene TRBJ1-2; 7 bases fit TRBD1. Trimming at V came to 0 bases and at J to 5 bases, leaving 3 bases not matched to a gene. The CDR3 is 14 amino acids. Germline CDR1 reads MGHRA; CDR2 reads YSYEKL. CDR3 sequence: CASSQEGDSYGYTF. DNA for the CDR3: TGCGCCAGCAGCCAAGAAGGGGACAGTTATGGCTACACCTTC.

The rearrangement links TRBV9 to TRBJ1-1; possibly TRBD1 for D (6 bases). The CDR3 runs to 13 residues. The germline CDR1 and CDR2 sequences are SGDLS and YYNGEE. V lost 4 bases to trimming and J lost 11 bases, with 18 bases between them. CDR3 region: CASSSQGPGRAFF. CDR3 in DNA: TGTGCCAGCAGCTCCCAGGGGCCCGGAAGGGCTTTCTTT. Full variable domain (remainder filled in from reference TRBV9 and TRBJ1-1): DSGVTQTPKHLITATGQRVTLRCSPRSGDLSVYWYQQSLDQGLQFLIQYYNGEERAKGNILERFSAQQFPDLHSELNLSSLELGDSALYFCASSSQGPGRAFFGQGTRLTVV.

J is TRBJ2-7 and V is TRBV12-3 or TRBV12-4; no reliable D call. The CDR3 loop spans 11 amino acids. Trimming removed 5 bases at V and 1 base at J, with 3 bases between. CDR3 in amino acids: CASSISYEQYF. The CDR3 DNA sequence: TGTGCCAGCAGTATATCCTACGAGCAGTACTTC.

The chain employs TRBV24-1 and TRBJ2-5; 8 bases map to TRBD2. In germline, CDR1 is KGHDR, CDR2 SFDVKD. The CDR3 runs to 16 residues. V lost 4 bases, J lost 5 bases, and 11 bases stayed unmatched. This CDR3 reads CATSDPATSVKETQYF. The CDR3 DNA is TGTGCCACCAGTGACCCCGCGACTAGCGTGAAGGAGACCCAGTACTTC.

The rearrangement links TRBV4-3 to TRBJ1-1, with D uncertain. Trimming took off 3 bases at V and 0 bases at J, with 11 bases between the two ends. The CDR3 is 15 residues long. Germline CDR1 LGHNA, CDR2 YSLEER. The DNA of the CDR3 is TGCGCCAGCAGCCACGCCAACATGCTGAACACTGAAGCTTTCTTT. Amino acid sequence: CASSHANMLNTEAFF.

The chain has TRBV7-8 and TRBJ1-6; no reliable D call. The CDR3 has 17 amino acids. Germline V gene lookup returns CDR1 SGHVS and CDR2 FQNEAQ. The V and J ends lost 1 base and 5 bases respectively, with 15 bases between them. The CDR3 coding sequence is TGTGCCAGCAGCTTAGGGCGGGTGAGGGTTAATAATTCACCCCTCCACTTT. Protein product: CASSLGRVRVNNSPLHF.

The CDR3 loop reads CAWSPGPFTGELFF. CDR3 DNA: TGTGCCTGGAGTCCCGGTCCGTTCACCGGGGAGCTGTTTTTT. This chain links TRBV30 with TRBJ2-2; D remains ambiguous. Trimming took off 2 bases at V and 4 bases at J, with 11 bases between the two ends. The CDR3 has 14 amino acids. CDR1 is GTSNPN and CDR2 is SVGIG in the germline V gene (reference sequence). The variable domain in full, completed from reference TRBV30 and TRBJ2-2, reads SQTIHQWPATLVQPVGSPLSLECTVEGTSNPNLYWYRQAAGRGLQLLFYSVGIGQISSEVPQNLSASRPQDRQFILSSKKLLLSDSGFYLCAWSPGPFTGELFFGEGSRLTVL.

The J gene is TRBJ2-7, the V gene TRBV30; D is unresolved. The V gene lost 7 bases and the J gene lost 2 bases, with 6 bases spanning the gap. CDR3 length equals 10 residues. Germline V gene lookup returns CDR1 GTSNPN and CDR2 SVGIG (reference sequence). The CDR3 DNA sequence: TGTGCCTTCGGAGCCTACGAGCAGTACTTC. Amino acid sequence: CAFGAYEQYF.

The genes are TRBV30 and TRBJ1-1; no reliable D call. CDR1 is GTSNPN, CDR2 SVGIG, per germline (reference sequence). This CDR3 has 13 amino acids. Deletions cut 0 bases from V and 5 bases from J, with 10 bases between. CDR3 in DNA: TGTGCCTGGAGTGTAAAGGGAGGAACTGAAGCTTTCTTT. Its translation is CAWSVKGGTEAFF. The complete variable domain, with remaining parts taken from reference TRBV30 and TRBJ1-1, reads SQTIHQWPATLVQPVGSPLSLECTVEGTSNPNLYWYRQAAGRGLQLLFYSVGIGQISSEVPQNLSASRPQDRQFILSSKKLLLSDSGFYLCAWSVKGGTEAFFGQGTRLTVV.

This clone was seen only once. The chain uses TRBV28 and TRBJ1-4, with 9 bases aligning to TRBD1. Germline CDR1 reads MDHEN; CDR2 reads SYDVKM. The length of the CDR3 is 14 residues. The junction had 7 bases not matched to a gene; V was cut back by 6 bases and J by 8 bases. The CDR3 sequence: CASRGTGRREKLFF. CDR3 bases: TGTGCCAGCAGGGGGACAGGGAGAAGGGAAAAACTGTTTTTT.

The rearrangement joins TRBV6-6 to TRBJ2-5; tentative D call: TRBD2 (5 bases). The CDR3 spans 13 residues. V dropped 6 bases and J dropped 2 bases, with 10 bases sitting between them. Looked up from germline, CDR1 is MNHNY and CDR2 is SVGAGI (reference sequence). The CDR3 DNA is TGTGCCAGCAGCCGGACTTTGCAAGAGACCCAGTACTTC. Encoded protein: CASSRTLQETQYF.

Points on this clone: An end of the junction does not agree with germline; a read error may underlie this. The CDR3 nucleotides read TGTGCCCGGAGTCCGGAGGGAATCAGAAATGAGCAGTTCTTC. Its translation is CARSPEGIRNEQFF. The rearrangement links TRBV30 to TRBJ2-1; maybe TRBD2 (6 bases). Germline V gene sequence: CDR1 GTSNPN, CDR2 SVGIG (reference sequence). This CDR3 region has 14 residues.

The CDR3 here is CASSPGSGNTDTQYF. CDR3 DNA sequence: TGTGCCAGCAGCCCGGGGAGCGGGAATACAGATACGCAGTATTTT. The gene calls are TRBV7-9 and TRBJ2-3; 7 nucleotides line up with TRBD2. The CDR3 is 15 amino acids. Germline trimming cut 5 bases from V and 3 bases from J; bases unmatched to any gene: 8. Germline CDR1 is SEHNR and CDR2 is FQNEAQ (reference sequence).

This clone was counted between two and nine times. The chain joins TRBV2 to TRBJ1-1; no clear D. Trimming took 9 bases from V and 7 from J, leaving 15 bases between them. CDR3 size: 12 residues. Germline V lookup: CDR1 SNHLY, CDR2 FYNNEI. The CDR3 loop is CASGGWRDEAFF. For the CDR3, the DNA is TGTGCCAGTGGAGGCTGGCGTGATGAAGCTTTCTTT.